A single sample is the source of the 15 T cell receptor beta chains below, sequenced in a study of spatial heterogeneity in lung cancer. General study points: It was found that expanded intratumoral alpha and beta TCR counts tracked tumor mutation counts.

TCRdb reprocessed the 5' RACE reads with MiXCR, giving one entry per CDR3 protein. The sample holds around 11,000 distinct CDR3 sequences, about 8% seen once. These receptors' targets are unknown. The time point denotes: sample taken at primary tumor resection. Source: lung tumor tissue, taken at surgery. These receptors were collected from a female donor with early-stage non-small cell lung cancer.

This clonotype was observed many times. The CDR3 sequence: CASSLEGTIGYTF. CDR3 coding DNA: TGTGCCAGCAGCTTAGAAGGGACAATCGGCTACACCTTC. J is TRBJ1-2 and V is TRBV7-2; the D gene is possibly TRBD1 (6 bases). This CDR3 has 13 residues. Trimming cost V 1 base and J 8 bases, with 11 bases left between them. Germline CDR1 is SGHTA and CDR2 is FQGNSA.

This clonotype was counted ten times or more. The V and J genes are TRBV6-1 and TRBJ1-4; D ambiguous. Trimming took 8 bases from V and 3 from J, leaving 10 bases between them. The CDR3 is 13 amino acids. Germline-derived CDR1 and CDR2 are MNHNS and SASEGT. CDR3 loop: CASSFQPNEKLFF. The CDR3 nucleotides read TGTGCCAGCTCTTTTCAGCCTAATGAAAAACTGTTTTTT.

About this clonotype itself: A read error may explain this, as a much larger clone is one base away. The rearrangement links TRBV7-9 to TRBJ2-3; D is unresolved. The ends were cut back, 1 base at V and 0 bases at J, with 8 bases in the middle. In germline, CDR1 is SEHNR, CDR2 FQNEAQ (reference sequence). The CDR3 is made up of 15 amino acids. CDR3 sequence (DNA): TGTGCCAGCAGCTTAGGGGTCAGTAGCACAGATACGCAGTATTTT. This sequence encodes CASSLGVSSTDTQYF.

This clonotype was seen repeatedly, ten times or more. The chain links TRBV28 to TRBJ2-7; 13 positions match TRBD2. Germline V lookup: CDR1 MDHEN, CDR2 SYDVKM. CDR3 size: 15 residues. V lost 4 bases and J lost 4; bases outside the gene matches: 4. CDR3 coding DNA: TGTGCCAGCAGTTCACTAGCGGGGGGGTTATACGAGCAGTACTTC. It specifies CASSSLAGGLYEQYF.

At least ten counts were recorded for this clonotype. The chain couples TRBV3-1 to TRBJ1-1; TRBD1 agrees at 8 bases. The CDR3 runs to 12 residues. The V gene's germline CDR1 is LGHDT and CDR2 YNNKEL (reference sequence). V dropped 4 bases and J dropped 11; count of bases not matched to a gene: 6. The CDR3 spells CASSPRQGQAFF. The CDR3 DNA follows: TGTGCCAGCAGCCCAAGACAGGGGCAGGCTTTCTTT.

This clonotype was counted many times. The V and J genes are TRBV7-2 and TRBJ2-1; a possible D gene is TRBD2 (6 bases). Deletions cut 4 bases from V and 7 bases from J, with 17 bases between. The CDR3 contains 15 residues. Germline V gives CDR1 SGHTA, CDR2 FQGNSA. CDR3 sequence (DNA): TGTGCCAGCAGCTCGGGAGTTCGAGCCCCAAATGAGCAGTTCTTC. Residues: CASSSGVRAPNEQFF.

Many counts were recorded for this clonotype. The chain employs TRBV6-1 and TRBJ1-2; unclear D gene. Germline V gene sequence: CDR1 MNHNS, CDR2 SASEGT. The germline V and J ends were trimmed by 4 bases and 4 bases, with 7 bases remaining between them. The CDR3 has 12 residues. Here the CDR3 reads CASSVPCYGYTF. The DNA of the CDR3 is TGTGCCAGCAGTGTACCCTGCTATGGCTACACCTTC.

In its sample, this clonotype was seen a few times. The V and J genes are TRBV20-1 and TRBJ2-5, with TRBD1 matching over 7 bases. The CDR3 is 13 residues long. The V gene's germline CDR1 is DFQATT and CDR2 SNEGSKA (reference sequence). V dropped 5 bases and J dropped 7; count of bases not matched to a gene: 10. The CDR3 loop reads CSAFRPGQLTQYF. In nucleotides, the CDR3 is TGCAGTGCTTTCCGTCCGGGACAGCTGACCCAGTACTTC.

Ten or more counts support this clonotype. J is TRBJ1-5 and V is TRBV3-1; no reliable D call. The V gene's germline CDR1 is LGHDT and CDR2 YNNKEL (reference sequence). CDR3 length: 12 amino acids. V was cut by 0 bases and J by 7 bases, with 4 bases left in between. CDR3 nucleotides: TGTGCCAGCAGCCAAGACGACCAGCCCCAGCATTTT. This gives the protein CASSQDDQPQHF. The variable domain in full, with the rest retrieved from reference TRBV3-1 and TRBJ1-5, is DTAVSQTPKYLVTQMGNDKSIKCEQNLGHDTMYWYKQDSKKFLKIMFSYNNKELIINETVPNRFSPKSPDKAHLNLHINSLELGDSAVYFCASSQDDQPQHFGDGTRLSIL.

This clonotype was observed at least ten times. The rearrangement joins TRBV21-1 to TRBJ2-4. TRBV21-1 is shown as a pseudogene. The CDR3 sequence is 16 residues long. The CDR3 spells CASSKVRPLAKNIQYF. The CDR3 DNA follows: TGTGCCAGCAGCAAAGTAAGACCTCTAGCCAAAAACATTCAGTACTTC.

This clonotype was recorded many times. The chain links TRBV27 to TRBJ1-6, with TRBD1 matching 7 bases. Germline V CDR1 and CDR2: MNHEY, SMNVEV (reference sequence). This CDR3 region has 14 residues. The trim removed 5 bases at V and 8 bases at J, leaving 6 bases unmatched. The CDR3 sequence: CASSRTGDDSPLHF. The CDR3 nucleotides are TGTGCCAGCAGTCGAACAGGGGACGATTCACCCCTCCACTTT.

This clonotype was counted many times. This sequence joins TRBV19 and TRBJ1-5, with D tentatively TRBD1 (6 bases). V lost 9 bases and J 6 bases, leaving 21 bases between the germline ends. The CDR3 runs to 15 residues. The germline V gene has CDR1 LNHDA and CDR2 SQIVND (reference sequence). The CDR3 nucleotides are TGTGCCAGCTCTCTCCGGCGGGGGGCGGTTCAGCCCCAGCATTTT. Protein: CASSLRRGAVQPQHF.

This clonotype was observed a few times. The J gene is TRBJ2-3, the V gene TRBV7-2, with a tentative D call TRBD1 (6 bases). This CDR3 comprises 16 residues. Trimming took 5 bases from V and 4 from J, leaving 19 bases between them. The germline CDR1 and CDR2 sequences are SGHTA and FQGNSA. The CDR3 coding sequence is TGTGCCAGCAGCCCAGGGGCGAGGGGCCGGGCAGATACGCAGTATTTT. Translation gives CASSPGARGRADTQYF.

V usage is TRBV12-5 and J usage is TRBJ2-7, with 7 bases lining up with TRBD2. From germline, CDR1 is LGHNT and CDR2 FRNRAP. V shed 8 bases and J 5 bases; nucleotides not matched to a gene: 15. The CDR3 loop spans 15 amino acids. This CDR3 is CASSAGTLRGDEQYF. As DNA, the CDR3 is TGTGCTAGTTCGGCCGGGACGCTCCGGGGGGACGAGCAGTACTTC.

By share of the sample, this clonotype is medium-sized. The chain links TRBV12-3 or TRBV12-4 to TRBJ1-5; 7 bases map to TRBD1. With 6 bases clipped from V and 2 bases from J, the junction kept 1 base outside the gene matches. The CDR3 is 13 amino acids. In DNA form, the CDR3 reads TGTGCCAGCAGGGGGACAGGCAATCAGCCCCAGCATTTT. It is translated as CASRGTGNQPQHF.